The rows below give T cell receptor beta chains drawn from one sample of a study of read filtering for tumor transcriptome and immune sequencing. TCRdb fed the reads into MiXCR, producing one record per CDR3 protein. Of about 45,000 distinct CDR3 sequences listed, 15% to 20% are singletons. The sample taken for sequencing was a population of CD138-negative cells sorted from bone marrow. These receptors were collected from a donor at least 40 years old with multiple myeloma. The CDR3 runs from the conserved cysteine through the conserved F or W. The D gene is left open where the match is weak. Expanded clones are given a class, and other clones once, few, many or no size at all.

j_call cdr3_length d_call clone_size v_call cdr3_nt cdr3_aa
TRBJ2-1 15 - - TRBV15 TGTGCCACCAGCAGGGAGTGGGGGGGCCGAGGTGAGCAGTTCTTC CATSREWGGRGEQFF
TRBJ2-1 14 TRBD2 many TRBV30 TGTGCCTGGAGTGTACTAGTGTCGGGGGGTGAGCAGTTCTTC CAWSVLVSGGEQFF
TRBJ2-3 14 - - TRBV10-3 TGTGCCATCAGGGACAGCGGGTACACAGATACGCAGTATTTT CAIRDSGYTDTQYF
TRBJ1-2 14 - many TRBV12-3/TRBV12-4 TGTGCCAGCAGTTTATCGTCAGGGCGCTATGGCTACACCTTC CASSLSSGRYGYTF
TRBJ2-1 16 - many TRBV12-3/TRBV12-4 TGTGCCAGCAGTTTAATCCCCATACGGGGACACAATGAGCAGTTCTTC CASSLIPIRGHNEQFF
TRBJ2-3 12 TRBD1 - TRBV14 TGTGCCAGCAGCCATGACAGGGTAACGCAGTATTTT CASSHDRVTQYF
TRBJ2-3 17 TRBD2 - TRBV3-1 TGTGCCAGCAGCCCCGGGACTAGCGGGAGGTACGCAGATACGCAGTATTTT CASSPGTSGRYADTQYF
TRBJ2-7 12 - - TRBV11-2 TGTGCCAGCAGCTTAGGGGGCGGCGAGCAGTACTTC CASSLGGGEQYF
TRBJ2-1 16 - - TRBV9 TGTGCCAGCAGCTTAGCTGCGAGAAGAACCTACAATGAGCAGTTCTTC CASSLAARRTYNEQFF
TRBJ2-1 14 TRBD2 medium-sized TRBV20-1 TGCAGTGCTGAGACTAGCGCCTCCTACAATGAGCAGTTCTTC CSAETSASYNEQFF
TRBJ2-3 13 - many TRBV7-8 TGTGCCAGCAGCCTACAGGGCTCAGATACGCAGTATTTT CASSLQGSDTQYF
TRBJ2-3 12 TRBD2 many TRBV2 TGTGCCAGCACCGGACTAGCAGATACGCAGTATTTT CASTGLADTQYF
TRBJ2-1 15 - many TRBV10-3 TGTGCCATCAGTGATGTAGCCAGAACAAACAATGAGCAGTTCTTC CAISDVARTNNEQFF
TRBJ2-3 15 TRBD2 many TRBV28 TGTGCCAGCAGTTCCCCTAGCGGTGACACAGATACGCAGTATTTT CASSSPSGDTDTQYF
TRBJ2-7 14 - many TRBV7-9 TGTGCCAGCAGCTTCAGTCCCAGGGACTACGAGCAGTACTTC CASSFSPRDYEQYF
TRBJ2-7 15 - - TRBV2 TGTGCCAGCAGCATAGATTTCCGGCCGTCCTACGAGCAGTACTTC CASSIDFRPSYEQYF
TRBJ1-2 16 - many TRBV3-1 TGTGCCAGCAGCCAAGATACACAGGGTTTGGACTATGGCTACACCTTC CASSQDTQGLDYGYTF
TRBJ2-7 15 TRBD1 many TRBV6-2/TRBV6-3 TGTGCCAGCAGTACCACAGGGGGATCGACGTACGAGCAGTACTTC CASSTTGGSTYEQYF
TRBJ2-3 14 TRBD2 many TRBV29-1 TGCAGCGTTGAGAGCGGGACTAGCACAGATACGCAGTATTTT CSVESGTSTDTQYF
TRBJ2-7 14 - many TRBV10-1 TGCGCCAGCAGTGCCGGGGATGGGTCCTACGAGCAGTACTTC CASSAGDGSYEQYF
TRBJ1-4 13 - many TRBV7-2 TGTGCCAGCAGCTGGGGACTCGGTGAAAAACTGTTTTTT CASSWGLGEKLFF
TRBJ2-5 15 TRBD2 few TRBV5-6 TGTGCCAGCAGCTTGGCCGCTAGCGGGAAAGAGACCCAGTACTTC CASSLAASGKETQYF
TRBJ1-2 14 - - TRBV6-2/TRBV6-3 TGTGCCAGCAGTTACTCGGCAGAAAACTATGGCTACACCTTC CASSYSAENYGYTF
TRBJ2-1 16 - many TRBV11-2 TGTGCCAGCAGTAAGGAGCGGGCGAGCTCCTACAATGAGCAGTTCTTC CASSKERASSYNEQFF
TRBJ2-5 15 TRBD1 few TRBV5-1 TGCGCCAGCAGCTCGACAGGGGGCTTTGAAGAGACCCAGTACTTC CASSSTGGFEETQYF
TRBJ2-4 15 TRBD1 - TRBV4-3 TGCGCCAGCAGCCAACTTACAGGGGTCGGAAACATTCAGTACTTC CASSQLTGVGNIQYF
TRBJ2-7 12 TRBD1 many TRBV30 TGTGCCTGGAGTGTACAGGGGTACGAGCAGTACTTC CAWSVQGYEQYF
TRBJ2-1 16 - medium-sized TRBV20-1 TGCAGTGCTAGAGATCTGGACGGATCCTCCTACAATGAGCAGTTCTTC CSARDLDGSSYNEQFF
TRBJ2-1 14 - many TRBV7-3 TGTGCCAGCAGCTCCCGAGGCGCCCACAATGAGCAGTTCTTC CASSSRGAHNEQFF
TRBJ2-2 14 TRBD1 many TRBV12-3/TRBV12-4 TGTGCCAGCAGGGGACAGGCGAACACCGGGGAGCTGTTTTTT CASRGQANTGELFF
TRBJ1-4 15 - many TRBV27 TGTGCCAGCAGTTTTCGGCCTCGGGGGGGGGAAAAACTGTTTTTT CASSFRPRGGEKLFF
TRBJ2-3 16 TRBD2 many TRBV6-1 TGTGCCAGCAGGCGCCCTAGCGGGAGTAGGGCAGATACGCAGTATTTT CASRRPSGSRADTQYF
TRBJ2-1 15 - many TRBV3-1 TGTGCCAGCAGCCAAGACGTCGGGCCTTACAATGAGCAGTTCTTC CASSQDVGPYNEQFF
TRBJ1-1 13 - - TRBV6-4 TGTGCCAGCAGTGAGGGGTACAACACTGAAGCTTTCTTT CASSEGYNTEAFF
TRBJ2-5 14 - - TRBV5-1 TGCGCCAGCAGCCTTCAGGGTTACCAAGAGACCCAGTACTTC CASSLQGYQETQYF
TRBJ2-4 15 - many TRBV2 TGTGCCGTGGCCCATCCCACCCCCGAGGGGGACATTCAGTACTTC CAVAHPTPEGDIQYF
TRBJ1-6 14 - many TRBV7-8 TGTGCCAGCAGCTTGACAGAGAATAATTCACCCCTCCACTTT CASSLTENNSPLHF
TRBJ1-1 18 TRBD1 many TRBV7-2 TGTGCCAGCAGCGTCGCCCCCCGCGGGACAGGGCTCCACACTGAAGCTTTCTTT CASSVAPRGTGLHTEAFF
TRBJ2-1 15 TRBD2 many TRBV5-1 TGCGCCAGCAGCTCACTAGCGGGAGAAGGCAATGAGCAGTTCTTC CASSSLAGEGNEQFF
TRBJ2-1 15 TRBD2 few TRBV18 TGTGCCAGCTCACCGGCCCGGGAGGGCTGGAATGAGCAGTTCTTC CASSPAREGWNEQFF
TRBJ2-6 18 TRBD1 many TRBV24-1 TGTGCCACCAGTGATTCGAGGACAGGGGGCGCTGGGGCCAACGTCCTGACTTTC CATSDSRTGGAGANVLTF
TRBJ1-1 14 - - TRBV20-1 TGCAGTGCTAGAGAAATCGGAGGGCGGGGTGAAGCTTTCTTT CSAREIGGRGEAFF
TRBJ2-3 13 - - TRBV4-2 TGTGCCAGCAGCCAAGAGACGTCAGATACGCAGTATTTT CASSQETSDTQYF
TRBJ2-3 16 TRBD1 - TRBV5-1 TGCGCCAGCAGCCCGGGACAGACGAGTCCCACAGATACGCAGTATTTT CASSPGQTSPTDTQYF
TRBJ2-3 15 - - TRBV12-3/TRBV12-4 TGTGCCAGCAGTTTAGCTGGTTATCGCACAGATACGCAGTATTTT CASSLAGYRTDTQYF
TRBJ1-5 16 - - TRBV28 TGTGCCAGCAGTTTTGTTCCGGACACTAGCAATCAGCCCCAGCATTTT CASSFVPDTSNQPQHF